This TCR beta chain is drawn from a study of blood T cell repertoires in COVID-19. Study-wide context: Some COVID-19 samples were acute and others convalescent; all came from the United States, Italy and Spain. PBMCs, B-cell-depleted T cells, or T cells were the source of the cDNA or gDNA that made up the material.

The CDR3 sequence is 13 residues long. The ends were cut back, 6 bases at V and 7 bases at J, with 12 bases in the middle. CDR1 SNHLY and CDR2 FYNNEI come from the germline V gene. As handled by the study authors: Estimated nucleated cell counts came from reference gene primer amplification. Produced via immunoSEQ multiplex PCR; TCRdb's table is partial and in-frame only. The DNA gave D and trimming, while V, J and clone size come from that table. The sample has about 280,000 clones, about nine tenths seen once. This receptor was identified in a woman between 35 and 50 years old who had recovered from COVID-19. Material: peripheral blood. The V call is TRBV2, the J call TRBJ1-4; TRBD1 is a possible D gene (5 bases). CDR3 in amino acids: CASRGGVGEKLFF. The CDR3 DNA sequence: TGTGCCAGCAGGGGGGGGGTCGGTGAAAAACTGTTTTTT.